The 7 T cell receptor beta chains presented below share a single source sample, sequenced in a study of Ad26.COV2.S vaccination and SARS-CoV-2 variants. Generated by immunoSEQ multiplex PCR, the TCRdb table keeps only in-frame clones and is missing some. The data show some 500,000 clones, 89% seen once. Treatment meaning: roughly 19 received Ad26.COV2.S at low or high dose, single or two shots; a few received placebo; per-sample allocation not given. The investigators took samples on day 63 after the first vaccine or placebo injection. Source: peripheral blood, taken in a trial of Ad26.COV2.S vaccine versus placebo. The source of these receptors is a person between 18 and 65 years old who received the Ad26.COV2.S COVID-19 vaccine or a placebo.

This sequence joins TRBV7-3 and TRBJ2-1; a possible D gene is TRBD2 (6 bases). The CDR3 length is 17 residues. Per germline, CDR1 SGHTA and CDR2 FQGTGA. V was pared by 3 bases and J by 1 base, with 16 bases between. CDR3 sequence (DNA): TGTGCCAGCAGCTTGCGTTGGACTAACCCGTCCTACAATGAGCAGTTCTTC. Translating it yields CASSLRWTNPSYNEQFF.

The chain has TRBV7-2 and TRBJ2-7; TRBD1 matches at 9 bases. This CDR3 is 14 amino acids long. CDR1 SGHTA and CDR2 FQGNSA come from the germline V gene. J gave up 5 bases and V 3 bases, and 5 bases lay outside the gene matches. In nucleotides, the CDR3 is TGTGCCAGCAGCTTCATACAGGGGGCGAACGAGCAGTACTTC. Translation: CASSFIQGANEQYF.

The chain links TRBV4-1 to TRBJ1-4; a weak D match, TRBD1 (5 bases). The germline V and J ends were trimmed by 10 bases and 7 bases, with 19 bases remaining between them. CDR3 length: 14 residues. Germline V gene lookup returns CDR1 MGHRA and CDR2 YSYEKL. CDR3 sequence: CATTIDGRGEKLFF. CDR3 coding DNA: TGCGCCACGACGATTGACGGAAGGGGTGAAAAACTGTTTTTT.

CDR3 coding DNA: TGCGCCAGCAGCCCGTTCCTGGGGGGAGGATCCACCGGGGAGCTGTTTTTT. It codes for CASSPFLGGGSTGELFF. V usage is TRBV5-1 and J usage is TRBJ2-2, with TRBD2 as a possible D gene (6 bases). The CDR3 runs to 17 residues. Deletions cut 4 bases from V and 4 bases from J, with 20 bases between. The germline V gene encodes CDR1 SGHRS and CDR2 YFSETQ.

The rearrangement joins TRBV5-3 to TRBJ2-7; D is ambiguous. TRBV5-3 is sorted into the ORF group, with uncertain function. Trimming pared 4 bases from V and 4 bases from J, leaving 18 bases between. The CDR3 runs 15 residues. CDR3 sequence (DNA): TGTGCCAGAAGCCTCGTTATCGTGGGGAAATACGAGCAGTACGTC. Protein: CARSLVIVGKYEQYV.

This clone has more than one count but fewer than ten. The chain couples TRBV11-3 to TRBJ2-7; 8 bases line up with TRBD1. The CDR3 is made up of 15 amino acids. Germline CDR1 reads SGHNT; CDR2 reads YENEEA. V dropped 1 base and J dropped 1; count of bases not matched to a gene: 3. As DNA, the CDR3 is TGTGCCAGCAGCTTAGGACAGGGGAAATCCTACGAGCAGTACGTC. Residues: CASSLGQGKSYEQYV.

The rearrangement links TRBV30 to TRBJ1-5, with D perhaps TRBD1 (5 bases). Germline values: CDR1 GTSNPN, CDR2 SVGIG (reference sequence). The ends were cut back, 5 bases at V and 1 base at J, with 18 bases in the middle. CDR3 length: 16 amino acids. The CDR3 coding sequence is TGTGCCTGGGTGGGGGGGATCGTCCCAAGCAATCAGCCCCAGCATTTT. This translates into CAWVGGIVPSNQPQHF.